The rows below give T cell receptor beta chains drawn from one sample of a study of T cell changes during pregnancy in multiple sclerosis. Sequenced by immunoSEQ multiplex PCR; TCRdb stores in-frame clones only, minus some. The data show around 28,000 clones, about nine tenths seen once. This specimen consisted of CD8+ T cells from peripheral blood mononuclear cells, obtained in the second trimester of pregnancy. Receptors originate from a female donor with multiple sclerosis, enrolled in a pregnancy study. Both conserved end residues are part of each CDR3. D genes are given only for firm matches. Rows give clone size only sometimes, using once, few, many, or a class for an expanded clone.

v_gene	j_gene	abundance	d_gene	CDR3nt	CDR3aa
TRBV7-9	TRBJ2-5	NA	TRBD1	TGTGCCAGCAGCTTACCCAGGGACAGGGAGGACGAAGAGACCCAGTACTTC	CASSLPRDREDEETQYF
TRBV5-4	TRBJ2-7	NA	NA	TGTGCCAGCAGCTTGGGCAGTCTCTACGAGCAGTACTTC	CASSLGSLYEQYF
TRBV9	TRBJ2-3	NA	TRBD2	TGTGCCAGCAGCGTAGGAGGCGGGAGGGTTAGCACAGATACGCAGTATTTT	CASSVGGGRVSTDTQYF
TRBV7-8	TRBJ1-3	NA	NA	TGTGCCAGCAGCCCGGAGTTGTTCTCTGGAAACACCATATATTTT	CASSPELFSGNTIYF
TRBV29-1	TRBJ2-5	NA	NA	TGCGCCTCCCCCGGGATTGAGACCCAGTACTTC	CASPGIETQYF
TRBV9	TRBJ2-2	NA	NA	TGTGCCAGCAGCCGGCCCGAGGGCCTTGGGACCGGGGAGCTGTTTTTT	CASSRPEGLGTGELFF
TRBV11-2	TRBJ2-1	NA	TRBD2	TGTGCCAGCAGCTACCGTGGGCTAGCGGAGTACAATGAGCAGTTCTTC	CASSYRGLAEYNEQFF
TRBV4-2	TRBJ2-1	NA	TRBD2	TGTGCCAGCAGCCAAGTTAGCGGGGACTACAATGAGCAGTTCTTC	CASSQVSGDYNEQFF
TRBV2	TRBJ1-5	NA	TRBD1	TGTGCCAGCAGTGAGGTAGCAGGGGGTCAGCCCCAGCATTTT	CASSEVAGGQPQHF
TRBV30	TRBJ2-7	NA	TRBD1	TGTGCCTGGTTGCCTTCAGGGACAGGGGTCTACGAGCAGTACTTC	CAWLPSGTGVYEQYF
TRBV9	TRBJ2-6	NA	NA	TGTGCCAGCAGCGAGGACAGATCTGGCTCTGGGGCCAACGTCCTGACTTTC	CASSEDRSGSGANVLTF
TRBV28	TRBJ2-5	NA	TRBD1	TGTGCCAGCAGCTCTGGGACAGGGATTCAAGAGACCCAGTACTTC	CASSSGTGIQETQYF
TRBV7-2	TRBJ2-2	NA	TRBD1	TGTGCCAGCAGCGATCGGACAGGGACGGGCACCGGGGAGCTGTTTTTT	CASSDRTGTGTGELFF
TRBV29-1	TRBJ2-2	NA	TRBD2	TGCAGCGTTTCCGGGACTAGCGATCTGAGGGAGCTGTTTTTT	CSVSGTSDLRELFF
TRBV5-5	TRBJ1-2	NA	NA	TGTGCCAGCAGTTATTCGACAGGAACACTCTATGGCTACACCTTC	CASSYSTGTLYGYTF
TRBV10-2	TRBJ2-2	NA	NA	TGCGCCAGCAGTGTGTCCAGGAACACCGGGGAGCTGTTTTTT	CASSVSRNTGELFF
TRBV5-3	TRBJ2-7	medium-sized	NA	TGTGCCAGAAGCTTGGGCAAACCGGCTAGCGAATGCGCCTACGAGCAGTACTTC	CARSLGKPASECAYEQYF
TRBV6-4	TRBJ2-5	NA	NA	TGTGCCAGCAGTAGACAGGTCCAAGAGACCCAGTACTTC	CASSRQVQETQYF
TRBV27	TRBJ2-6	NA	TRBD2	TGTGCCAGCACAGCGGGAGCTTCCCTCTCTGGGGCCAACGTCCTGACTTTC	CASTAGASLSGANVLTF
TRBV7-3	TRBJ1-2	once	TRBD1	TGTGCCAGCAGCCCAACCAGGGGGCATGGCTATGGCTACACCTTC	CASSPTRGHGYGYTF
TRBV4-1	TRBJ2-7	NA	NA	TGCGCCAGCAGCCTCTATGAGGACAACGCCTACGAGCAGTACTTC	CASSLYEDNAYEQYF
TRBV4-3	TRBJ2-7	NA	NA	TGCGCCAGCAGCCGTGGACAGTTCTCCTACGAGCAGTACTTC	CASSRGQFSYEQYF
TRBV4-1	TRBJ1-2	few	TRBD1	TGCGCCAGCACCTTTAGACAGGGTGACTATGGCTACACCTTC	CASTFRQGDYGYTF
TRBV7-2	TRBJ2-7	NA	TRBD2	TGTGCCAGCAGCTGGGATAGCGGGAGAACTGACGAGCAGTACTTC	CASSWDSGRTDEQYF
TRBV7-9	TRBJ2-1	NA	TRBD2	TGTGCCAGCAGCTTCGGACTAGGCTACAATGAGCAGTTCTTC	CASSFGLGYNEQFF
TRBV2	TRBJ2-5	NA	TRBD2	TGTGCCAGCATTGGGACTAGCGGGAGGGCTTGGGAGACCCAGTACTTC	CASIGTSGRAWETQYF
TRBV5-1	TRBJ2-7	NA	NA	TGCGCCAGCAGCTTTACTAGCCAGACCTACGAGCAGTACTTC	CASSFTSQTYEQYF
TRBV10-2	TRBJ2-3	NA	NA	TGCGCCAGCAATAAAATCGGGACTTCACGGACAGATACGCAGTATTTT	CASNKIGTSRTDTQYF
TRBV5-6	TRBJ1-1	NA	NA	TGTGCCAGCAGCTTGGGGGGCTGGCAGAACACTGAAGCTTTCTTT	CASSLGGWQNTEAFF
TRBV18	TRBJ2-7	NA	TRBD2	TGTGCCAGCTCACCACAGATTCCCACTAGCGGGAATCCCTACGAGCAGTACTTC	CASSPQIPTSGNPYEQYF
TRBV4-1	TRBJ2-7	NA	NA	TGCGCCAGCAGCCAAGATCGAGCGGAAAGCTCCTACGAGCAGTACTTC	CASSQDRAESSYEQYF
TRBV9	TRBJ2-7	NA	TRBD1	TGTGCCAGCAGCCCGGGACAGAATTCCTACGAGCAGTACTTC	CASSPGQNSYEQYF
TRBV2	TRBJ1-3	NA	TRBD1	TGTGCCAGCAGTGGGGCAGGGGGCGGAAACACCATATATTTT	CASSGAGGGNTIYF
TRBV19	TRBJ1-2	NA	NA	TGTGCCACCGGAGTAGGCTACACCTTC	CATGVGYTF
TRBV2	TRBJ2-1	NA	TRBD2	TGTGCCAGCAGCCACCTCCCGAGCGGGAGGGATTCCGGCGATGAGCAGTTCTTC	CASSHLPSGRDSGDEQFF
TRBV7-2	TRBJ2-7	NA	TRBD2	TGTGCCAGCAGTCTCGGACTAGCGCCATCCTACGAGCAGTACTTC	CASSLGLAPSYEQYF
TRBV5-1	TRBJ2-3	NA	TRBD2	TGCGCCAGCAGCAACGGACTAGCGGGAGGAAGGGGGGCCACAGATACGCAGTATTTT	CASSNGLAGGRGATDTQYF
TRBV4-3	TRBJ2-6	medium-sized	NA	TGCGCCAGCAGCCAAGATAGGGGCTCTGGGGCCAACGTCCTGACTTTC	CASSQDRGSGANVLTF
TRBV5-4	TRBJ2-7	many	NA	TGTGCCAGCAGCTTCGGACAGTCCTACGAGCAGTACTTC	CASSFGQSYEQYF
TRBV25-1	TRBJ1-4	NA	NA	TGTGCCAGCAGTGAATATGGGAGGGGTCGAGAAAAACTGTTTTTT	CASSEYGRGREKLFF